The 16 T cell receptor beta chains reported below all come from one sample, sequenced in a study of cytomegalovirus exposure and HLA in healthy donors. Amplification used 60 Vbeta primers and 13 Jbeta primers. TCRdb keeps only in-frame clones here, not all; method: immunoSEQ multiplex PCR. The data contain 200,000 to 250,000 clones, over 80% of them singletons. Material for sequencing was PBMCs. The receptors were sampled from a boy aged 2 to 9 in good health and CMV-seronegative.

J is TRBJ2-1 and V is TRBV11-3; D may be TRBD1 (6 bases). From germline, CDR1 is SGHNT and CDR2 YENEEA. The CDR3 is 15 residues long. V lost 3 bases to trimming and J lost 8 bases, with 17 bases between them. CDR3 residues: CASSLRPGAGDEQFF. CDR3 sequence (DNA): TGTGCCAGCAGCTTGAGGCCAGGGGCCGGCGATGAGCAGTTCTTC.

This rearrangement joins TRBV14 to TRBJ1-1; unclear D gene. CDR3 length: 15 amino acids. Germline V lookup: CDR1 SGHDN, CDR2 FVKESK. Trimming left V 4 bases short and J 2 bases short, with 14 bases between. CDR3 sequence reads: CASSPEAAINTEAFF. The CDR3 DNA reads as TGTGCCAGCAGCCCGGAGGCAGCCATTAACACTGAAGCTTTCTTT. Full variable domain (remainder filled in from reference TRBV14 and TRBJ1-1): EAGVTQFPSHSVIEKGQTVTLRCDPISGHDNLYWYRRVMGKEIKFLLHFVKESKQDESGMPNNRFLAERTGGTYSTLKVQPAELEDSGVYFCASSPEAAINTEAFFGQGTRLTVV.

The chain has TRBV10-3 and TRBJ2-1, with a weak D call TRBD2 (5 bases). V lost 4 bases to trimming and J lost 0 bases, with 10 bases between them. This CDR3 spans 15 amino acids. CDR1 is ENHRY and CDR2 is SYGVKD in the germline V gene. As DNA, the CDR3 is TGTGCCATCAGTGGGAGCGGAGACTCCTACAATGAGCAGTTCTTC. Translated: CAISGSGDSYNEQFF.

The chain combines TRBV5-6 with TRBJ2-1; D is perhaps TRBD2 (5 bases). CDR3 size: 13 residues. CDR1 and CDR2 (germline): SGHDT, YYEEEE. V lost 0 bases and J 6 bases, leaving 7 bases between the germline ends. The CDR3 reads CASSLARANEQFF. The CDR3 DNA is TGTGCCAGCAGCTTGGCGCGGGCCAATGAGCAGTTCTTC.

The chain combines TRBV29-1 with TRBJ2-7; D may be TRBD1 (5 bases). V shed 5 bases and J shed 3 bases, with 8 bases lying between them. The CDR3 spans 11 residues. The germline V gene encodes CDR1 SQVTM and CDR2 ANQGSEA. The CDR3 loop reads CSVSDSYEQYF. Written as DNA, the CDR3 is TGCAGCGTTTCCGACAGCTACGAGCAGTACTTC.

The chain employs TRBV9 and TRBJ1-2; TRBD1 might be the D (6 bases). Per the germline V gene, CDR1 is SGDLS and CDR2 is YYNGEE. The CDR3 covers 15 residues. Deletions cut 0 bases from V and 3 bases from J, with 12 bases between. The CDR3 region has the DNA TGTGCCAGCAGCGTAGAACGACAGGACGACTATGGCTACACCTTC. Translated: CASSVERQDDYGYTF.

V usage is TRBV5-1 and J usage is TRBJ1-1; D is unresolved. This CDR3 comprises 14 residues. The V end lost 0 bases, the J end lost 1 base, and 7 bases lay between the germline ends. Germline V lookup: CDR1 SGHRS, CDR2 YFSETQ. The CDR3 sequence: CASSLEQANTEAFF. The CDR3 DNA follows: TGCGCCAGCAGCTTGGAGCAGGCGAACACTGAAGCTTTCTTT.

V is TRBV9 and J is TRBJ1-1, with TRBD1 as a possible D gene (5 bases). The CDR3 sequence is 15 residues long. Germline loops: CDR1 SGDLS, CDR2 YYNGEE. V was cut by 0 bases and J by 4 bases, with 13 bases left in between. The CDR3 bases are TGTGCCAGCAGCGTAGGAGGAGGGAGGGGCACTGAAGCTTTCTTT. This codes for CASSVGGGRGTEAFF.

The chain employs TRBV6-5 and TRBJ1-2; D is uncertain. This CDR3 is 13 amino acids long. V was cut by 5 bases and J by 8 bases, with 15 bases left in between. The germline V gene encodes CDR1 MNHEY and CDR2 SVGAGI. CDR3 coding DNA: TGTGCCAGCAGTGATGGGTCTTCGGGAGGCTACACCTTC. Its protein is CASSDGSSGGYTF.

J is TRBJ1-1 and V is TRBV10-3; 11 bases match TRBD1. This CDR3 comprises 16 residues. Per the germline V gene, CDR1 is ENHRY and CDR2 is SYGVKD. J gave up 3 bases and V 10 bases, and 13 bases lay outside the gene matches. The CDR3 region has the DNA TGTGCCAGCGCCCCGGGACAGGGGGATGGAGACACTGAAGCTTTCTTT. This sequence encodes CASAPGQGDGDTEAFF.

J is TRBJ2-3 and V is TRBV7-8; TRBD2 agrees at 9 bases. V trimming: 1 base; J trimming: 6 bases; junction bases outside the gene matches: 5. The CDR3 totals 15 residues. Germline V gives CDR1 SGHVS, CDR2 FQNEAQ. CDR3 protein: CASSLGRTSVDTQYF. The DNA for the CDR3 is TGTGCCAGCAGCTTAGGGCGGACTAGCGTCGATACGCAGTATTTT.

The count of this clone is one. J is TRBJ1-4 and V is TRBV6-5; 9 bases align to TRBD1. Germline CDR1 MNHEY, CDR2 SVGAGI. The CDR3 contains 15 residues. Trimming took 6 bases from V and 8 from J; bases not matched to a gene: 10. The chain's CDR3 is CASRELTGGGEKLFF. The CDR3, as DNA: TGTGCCAGCAGAGAACTGACAGGGGGAGGAGAAAAACTGTTTTTT.

The CDR3 sequence: CASSARQNSYEQYF. In nucleotides, the CDR3 is TGTGCCAGCAGCGCTCGACAGAACTCCTACGAGCAGTACTTC. The V gene is TRBV9, the J gene TRBJ2-7, with D maybe TRBD1 (5 bases). The V gene lost 3 bases and the J gene lost 0 bases, with 10 bases spanning the gap. Looked up from germline, CDR1 is SGDLS and CDR2 is YYNGEE. The CDR3 contains 14 residues.

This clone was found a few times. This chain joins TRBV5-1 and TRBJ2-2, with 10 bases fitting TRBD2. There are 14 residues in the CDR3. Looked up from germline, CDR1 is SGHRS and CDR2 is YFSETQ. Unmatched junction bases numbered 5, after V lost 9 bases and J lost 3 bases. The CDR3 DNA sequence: TGCGCCACCCAGCGGGAGGGTTACACCGGGGAGCTGTTTTTT. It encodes CATQREGYTGELFF.

The CDR3: CASSLTSGEYNEQFF. The CDR3 DNA reads TGTGCCAGCAGCTTGACTAGCGGAGAGTACAATGAGCAGTTCTTC. This chain uses TRBV5-4 with TRBJ2-1; TRBD2 aligns across 8 bases. This CDR3 spans 15 amino acids. CDR1 is SGHNT, CDR2 YYREEE, per germline (reference sequence). V was pared by 1 base and J by 4 bases, with 4 bases of the junction left unmatched.

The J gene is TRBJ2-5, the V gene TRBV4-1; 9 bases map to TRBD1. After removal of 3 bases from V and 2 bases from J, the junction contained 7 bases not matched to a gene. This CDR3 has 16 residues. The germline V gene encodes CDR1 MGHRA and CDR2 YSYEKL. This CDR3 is CASSHPRDRAQETQYF. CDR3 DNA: TGCGCCAGCAGCCATCCCCGGGACAGGGCACAAGAGACCCAGTACTTC.